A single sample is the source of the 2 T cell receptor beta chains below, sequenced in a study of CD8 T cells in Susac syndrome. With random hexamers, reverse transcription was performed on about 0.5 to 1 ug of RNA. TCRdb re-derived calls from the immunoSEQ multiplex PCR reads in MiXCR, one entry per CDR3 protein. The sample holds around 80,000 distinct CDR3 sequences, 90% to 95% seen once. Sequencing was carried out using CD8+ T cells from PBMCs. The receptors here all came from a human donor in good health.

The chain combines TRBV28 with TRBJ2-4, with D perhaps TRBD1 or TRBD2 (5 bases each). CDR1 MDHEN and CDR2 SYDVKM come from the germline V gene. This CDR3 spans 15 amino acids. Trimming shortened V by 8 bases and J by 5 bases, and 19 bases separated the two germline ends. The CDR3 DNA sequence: TGTGCCAGCGGACCGGGGCCTAATAGAGAAAACATTCAGTACTTC. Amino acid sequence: CASGPGPNRENIQYF.

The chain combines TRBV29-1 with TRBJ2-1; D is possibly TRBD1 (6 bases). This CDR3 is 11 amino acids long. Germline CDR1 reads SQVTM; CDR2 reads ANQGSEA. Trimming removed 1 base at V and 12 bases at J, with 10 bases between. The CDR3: CSVEGRQAQFF. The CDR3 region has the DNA TGCAGCGTTGAAGGACGACAGGCGCAGTTCTTC.